This TCR beta chain appears in the sequencing data of a study of metastatic and nonmetastatic thyroid tumors. Regarding the study as a whole: Malignant tumors reportedly showed significantly higher TCR beta diversity than benign nodules in both blood and tumor.

This clone was observed at least ten times. Its antigen is currently unknown. TCRdb re-called clones via MiXCR from the PCR reads. Of about 40,000 clones in the sample, roughly an eighth are singletons; the top ten hold around a quarter. The J segment lost 5 bases and the V segment lost 5 bases, leaving 10 bases of the junction unmatched. Germline CDR1 SGHVS, CDR2 FNYEAQ. The CDR3 length is 16 residues. No treatment of any kind had been given to any patient before thyroid surgery. Material for sequencing was blood. J is TRBJ1-4 and V is TRBV7-6; the match to TRBD1 covers 8 bases. The clonotype originates from a female donor with papillary thyroid cancer or a benign thyroid nodule (not recorded which). Some clones in this sample may be carry-over from other donors' samples. CDR3 sequence reads: CASSTHQRTGNEKLFF. The CDR3, as DNA: TGTGCCAGCAGCACCCACCAAAGGACAGGGAATGAAAAACTGTTTTTT.